The rows below give T cell receptor beta chains drawn from one sample of a study of shared clonotypes between healthy human individuals. Data came from immunoSEQ multiplex PCR; TCRdb stores just in-frame clones and leaves some out. This sample has some 980,000 clones, with more than 75% found just once. Sample: memory CD4+ T cells sorted from blood. The receptors come from a man between 18 and 29 years old in good health. CDR3s include the opening cysteine and the closing phenylalanine or tryptophan. D genes are given only for firm matches. Clone size is stated in some rows and not others, as once, few, many or a class when expanded.

NA | NA | TRBJ2-7 | TRBV6-1 | TGTGCCAGCACCCGGACAGCCGACTACGAGCAGTACTTC | CASTRTADYEQYF
NA | NA | TRBJ2-7 | TRBV4-1 | TGCGCCAGCAGCCAAGACGTCGCTAGACACGAGCAGTACTTC | CASSQDVARHEQYF
NA | NA | TRBJ2-7 | TRBV2 | TGTGCCAGCAGTGAAGGTGGAGGGAAGCAGTACTTC | CASSEGGGKQYF
few | NA | TRBJ2-3 | TRBV7-8 | TGTGCCAGCAGCTTAGACCTAAACACAGATACGCAGTATTTT | CASSLDLNTDTQYF
NA | TRBD2 | TRBJ2-1 | TRBV7-2 | TGTGCCAGCAGCTTCGGACTAGCGGAAGCTAATGAGCAGTTCTTC | CASSFGLAEANEQFF
few | TRBD1 | TRBJ1-1 | TRBV6-1 | TGTGCCAGCAGTCCCCTGACAGGGGTGAACACTGAAGCTTTCTTT | CASSPLTGVNTEAFF
NA | NA | TRBJ1-3 | TRBV11-2 | TGTGCCAGCAGCTTGGACACCCGATACTCTGGAAACACCATATATTTT | CASSLDTRYSGNTIYF
NA | NA | TRBJ1-2 | TRBV5-1 | TGCGCCAGCAGCTTACAGGGTTCGGACTATGGCTACACCTTC | CASSLQGSDYGYTF
NA | NA | TRBJ2-6 | TRBV6-5 | TGTGCCAGCAGTTACGCTGGGACTGGGGCCAACGTCCTGACTTTC | CASSYAGTGANVLTF
NA | TRBD1 | TRBJ2-5 | TRBV14 | TGTGCCAGCAGGAAGACAGGGGTAGAGACCCAGTACTTC | CASRKTGVETQYF
few | NA | TRBJ1-1 | TRBV10-3 | TGTGCCATCAGTCGGGTTCGGACTGAAGCTTTCTTT | CAISRVRTEAFF
NA | NA | TRBJ2-4 | TRBV5-4 | TGTGCCAGCAGCCGTGGGGGGGGCGGTGAGTCCAAAAACATTCAGTACTTC | CASSRGGGGESKNIQYF
once | NA | TRBJ1-5 | TRBV5-8 | TGTGCCAGCAGCTTTGGGTCCGGGCAGCCCCAGCATTTT | CASSFGSGQPQHF
NA | NA | TRBJ2-7 | TRBV15 | TGTGCCACCAGCAGAGACCTTACAGGAGCCGAGCAGTACTTC | CATSRDLTGAEQYF
NA | NA | TRBJ1-3 | TRBV9 | TGTGCCAGCAGCCGTGCCACGGGGCATGGAAACACCATATATTTT | CASSRATGHGNTIYF
once | TRBD2 | TRBJ2-7 | TRBV11-2 | TGTGCCAGCGCTGGAAGCAGCGGGGGGTACGAGCAGTACTTC | CASAGSSGGYEQYF
once | NA | TRBJ1-3 | TRBV18 | TGTGCCAGCTCACCGTATGAAGGAAACACCATATATTTT | CASSPYEGNTIYF
NA | NA | TRBJ2-7 | TRBV21-1 | TGTGCCAGCAGCAGGACTAGCGGCCCCTACGAGCAGTACTTC | CASSRTSGPYEQYF
NA | NA | TRBJ1-4 | TRBV5-6 | TGTGCCAGCAGCTTGAGAAGGGCTGATGAAAAACTGTTTTTT | CASSLRRADEKLFF
NA | NA | TRBJ2-5 | TRBV19 | TGTGCCAGTAGTATTTCGTGGAGAGAGACCCAGTACTTC | CASSISWRETQYF
NA | TRBD1 | TRBJ1-6 | TRBV25-1 | TGTGCCAGCAGTCGAGATCAGGGGGTTGGTTCACCCCTCCACTTT | CASSRDQGVGSPLHF